A single sample gave rise to the 17 T cell receptor beta chains below, sequenced in a study of shared clonotypes between healthy human individuals. Produced via immunoSEQ multiplex PCR; TCRdb's table is partial and in-frame only. The table has approximately 1.9 million clones, roughly 95% seen once; the top ten hold more than 1.5%. As defined, naive CD8 cells were CD45RO-negative and positively selected for CCR7, with terminally differentiated effector memory CD45RA+ cells excluded. The sequencing input was naive CD8+ T cells from PBMCs. The receptors were gathered from a man aged 18 to 29 in good health. Some clones in this sample may be carry-over from other donors' samples.

Here the CDR3 reads CASSVGAGPDYGYTF. The CDR3 DNA reads TGTGCCAGCAGCGTAGGAGCAGGTCCCGACTATGGCTACACCTTC. This sequence joins TRBV9 and TRBJ1-2; unclear D gene. Germline assignment: CDR1 SGDLS and CDR2 YYNGEE. The ends were cut back, 0 bases at V and 3 bases at J, with 12 bases in the middle. The CDR3 contains 15 residues. Full variable domain (missing parts from reference TRBV9 and TRBJ1-2): DSGVTQTPKHLITATGQRVTLRCSPRSGDLSVYWYQQSLDQGLQFLIQYYNGEERAKGNILERFSAQQFPDLHSELNLSSLELGDSALYFCASSVGAGPDYGYTFGSGTRLTVV.

This clone has a handful of counts. This chain uses TRBV7-2 with TRBJ1-1, with 7 bases identical to TRBD1. Germline V lookup: CDR1 SGHTA, CDR2 FQGNSA. Losses at the gene ends were 1 base for V and 7 bases for J; bases not matched to a gene: 0. The CDR3 is 12 amino acids. The CDR3 DNA sequence: TGTGCCAGCAGCTTAGGGACAGGTGAAGCTTTCTTT. Translation gives CASSLGTGEAFF.

The V and J genes are TRBV7-9 and TRBJ2-7, with 9 bases identical to TRBD1. The CDR3 contains 15 residues. Germline lookup yields CDR1 SEHNR and CDR2 FQNEAQ (reference sequence). With V trimmed by 5 bases and J by 6 bases, 11 bases remained unmatched. The CDR3, as DNA: TGTGCCAGCAGCACCTATTCGGGACAGGGAGTCGAGCAGTACTTC. Residues: CASSTYSGQGVEQYF.

This chain links TRBV13 with TRBJ1-1; D ambiguous. Germline V gives CDR1 PRHDT, CDR2 FYEKMQ (reference sequence). With 5 bases removed from V and 5 bases from J, the gap between germline ends came to 15 bases. This CDR3 is built from 14 residues. CDR3 nucleotide sequence: TGTGCCAGCAGCCCAGAGGCTGTGGGGACTGAAGCTTTCTTT. This codes for CASSPEAVGTEAFF.

The chain is built from TRBV7-9 and TRBJ2-1; possibly TRBD1 or TRBD2 for D (5 bases each). The CDR3 contains 15 residues. Trimming left V 5 bases short and J 6 bases short, with 17 bases between. CDR1 SEHNR and CDR2 FQNEAQ come from the germline V gene (reference sequence). The CDR3 region is CASSRRDGWPNEQFF. CDR3 nucleotide sequence: TGTGCCAGCAGCCGTCGGGACGGTTGGCCCAATGAGCAGTTCTTC.

V and J are TRBV27 and TRBJ2-2; TRBD1 matches 8 bases. This CDR3 region has 15 residues. Germline trimming cut 3 bases from V and 7 bases from J; bases unmatched to any gene: 7. Germline V gene lookup returns CDR1 MNHEY and CDR2 SMNVEV (reference sequence). CDR3 region: CASSLWQGAGGELFF. The CDR3 nucleotides are TGTGCCAGCAGTTTGTGGCAGGGGGCCGGCGGGGAGCTGTTTTTT.

CDR3 in DNA: TGTGCCAGCAACTATCAGGGGCTTGAAGAGACCCAGTACTTC. Translating gives CASNYQGLEETQYF. This chain joins TRBV28 and TRBJ2-5; TRBD1 might be the D (6 bases). Germline V gene lookup returns CDR1 MDHEN and CDR2 SYDVKM. Deletions cut 7 bases from V and 3 bases from J, with 15 bases between. The CDR3 covers 14 residues.

This chain connects TRBV7-9 to TRBJ1-2; TRBD1 matches 10 bases. Germline V CDR1 and CDR2: SEHNR, FQNEAQ (reference sequence). The CDR3 runs to 14 residues. Trimming at V came to 4 bases and at J to 4 bases, leaving 3 bases not matched to a gene. DNA for the CDR3: TGTGCCAGCAGCTCGACAGGGGGCGCCTATGGCTACACCTTC. It is translated as CASSSTGGAYGYTF.

This rearrangement joins TRBV11-2 to TRBJ2-1, with D hard to call. The V gene's germline CDR1 is SGHAT and CDR2 FQNNGV. V was pared by 4 bases and J by 7 bases, with 5 bases between. The CDR3 has 11 amino acids. The CDR3 region is CASSWGNEQFF. The CDR3 DNA sequence: TGTGCCAGCAGCTGGGGTAATGAGCAGTTCTTC.

The chain has TRBV27 and TRBJ2-1; 7 positions agree with TRBD1. CDR1 is MNHEY and CDR2 is SMNVEV in the germline V gene (reference sequence). J lost 4 bases, V lost 5 bases, and 8 bases had no gene match. The CDR3 consists of 15 residues. CDR3 nucleotide sequence: TGTGCCAGCAGTCTAGGGGGCCCTCTGTACAATGAGCAGTTCTTC. It yields the protein CASSLGGPLYNEQFF.

This sequence joins TRBV29-1 and TRBJ2-7, with D possibly being TRBD2 (6 bases). Germline V gene data show CDR1 as SQVTM and CDR2 as ANQGSEA. This CDR3 is 14 amino acids long. The V and J ends lost 3 bases and 6 bases respectively, with 18 bases between them. The CDR3 loop reads CSVDWGLRSGEQYF. Here the CDR3 DNA reads TGCAGCGTTGATTGGGGACTTCGGTCTGGCGAGCAGTACTTC.

V usage is TRBV6-6 and J usage is TRBJ2-3, with D hard to call. This CDR3 is 13 amino acids long. Germline CDR1 reads MNHNY; CDR2 reads SVGAGI (reference sequence). V lost 5 bases and J lost 8, with 14 bases in between. CDR3: CASSPSSLSTQYF. In DNA form, the CDR3 reads TGTGCCAGCAGTCCCTCCAGTTTGAGTACGCAGTATTTT.

This rearrangement joins TRBV21-1 to TRBJ2-7; the DNA was not compared with TRBD2, the D call given in the table. TRBV21-1 is noted as a pseudogene. The CDR3 sequence is 15 residues long. The CDR3 region is CASSKGASGSYEQYF. The CDR3 DNA reads as TGTGCCAGCAGCAAAGGGGCTAGCGGTTCCTACGAGCAGTACTTC.

This chain links TRBV27 with TRBJ1-2; D unresolved. This CDR3 has 12 residues. Trimming shortened V by 5 bases and J by 4 bases, and 8 bases separated the two germline ends. CDR1 MNHEY and CDR2 SMNVEV come from the germline V gene (reference sequence). CDR3 in amino acids: CASSNKTYGYTF. CDR3 coding DNA: TGTGCCAGCAGTAATAAGACCTATGGCTACACCTTC.

This chain links TRBV14 with TRBJ2-7; D call uncertain. Germline loops: CDR1 SGHDN, CDR2 FVKESK. This CDR3 has 14 residues. V was pared by 0 bases and J by 1 base, with 7 bases between. In nucleotides, the CDR3 is TGTGCCAGCAGCCAAGATCTACTATCCTACGAGCAGTACTTC. This translates into CASSQDLLSYEQYF.

On this clone: Other DNA sequences in the same sample also yield this CDR3. The V call is TRBV5-1, the J call TRBJ2-7; D remains ambiguous. The V end was cut by 0 bases, the J end by 0 bases, with 10 bases between. The CDR3 length is 15 residues. From germline, CDR1 is SGHRS and CDR2 YFSETQ. In DNA, the CDR3 is TGCGCCAGCAGCTTGGACAGTCGGAGCTCCTACGAGCAGTACTTC. It encodes CASSLDSRSSYEQYF.

The CDR3, as DNA: TGTGCCAGCAGTCCGACAGGGTTTGATCAGCCCCAGCATTTT. As protein: CASSPTGFDQPQHF. The rearrangement uses TRBV27 and TRBJ1-5; 7 bases are a match to TRBD1. The CDR3 contains 14 residues. Germline CDR1 and CDR2: MNHEY and SMNVEV (reference sequence). J lost 5 bases, V lost 5 bases, and 6 bases had no gene match.